The T cell receptor (beta chain) described here comes from a study of shared clonotypes between healthy human individuals. Each subset's genomic DNA was split evenly across several immunoSEQ plates. Each sorted subset replicate got 200 ng genomic DNA, roughly 30,000 genomes. The protocol was immunoSEQ multiplex PCR, while the TCRdb copy is restricted to in-frame clones and leaves out a portion. The data show hundreds of thousands of clones, 70% to 75% seen once. The CDR3 covers 12 residues. V trimming: 6 bases; J trimming: 5 bases; junction bases outside the gene matches: 3. The V gene's germline CDR1 is LGHNT and CDR2 FRNRAP.

The chain carries TRBV12-5 and TRBJ1-1; TRBD1 matches 7 bases. This sequence was found in a man aged 25 to 40 in good health. The sample taken for sequencing was memory CD4+ T cells sorted from blood. Documented subset: CD45RA-negative fraction. CDR3 loop: CASGGGGTEAFF. CDR3 in DNA: TGTGCTAGTGGAGGGGGCGGTACTGAAGCTTTCTTT.